These T cell receptor beta chains were read from a single sample in a study of blood T cell repertoires in COVID-19. This table comes from immunoSEQ multiplex PCR, and its TCRdb copy is limited to in-frame clones, with some not included. The profile shows almost 350,000 clones, around nine tenths of them singletons. Sequences were obtained from PBMCs or T cells enriched from blood (not recorded which). The receptors shown here come from a woman aged 30 to 39 who had been exposed to COVID-19. CDR3s include the opening cysteine and the closing phenylalanine or tryptophan. The D gene is left open where the match is weak. Clone size is stated in some rows and not others, as once, few, many or a class when expanded.

D gene: TRBD1; V gene: TRBV6-1; clone size: NA; J gene: TRBJ1-1; CDR3 DNA: TGTGCCAGCAGTGAAAGACAGGGGGCAACTGAAGCTTTCTTT; CDR3 protein: CASSERQGATEAFF
D gene: NA; V gene: TRBV5-4; clone size: NA; J gene: TRBJ1-1; CDR3 DNA: TGTGCCAGCAGCTTGCCAGGGGCCCCTGAAGCTTTCTTT; CDR3 protein: CASSLPGAPEAFF
D gene: TRBD1; V gene: TRBV5-6; clone size: NA; J gene: TRBJ1-2; CDR3 DNA: TGTGCCAGCAGCTTGGGAGGGACAGCGCTAAGGAGTGGCTACACCTTC; CDR3 protein: CASSLGGTALRSGYTF
D gene: NA; V gene: TRBV9; clone size: NA; J gene: TRBJ2-1; CDR3 DNA: TGTGCCAGCAGCCCGCGGCCCTACAATGAGCAGTTCTTC; CDR3 protein: CASSPRPYNEQFF
D gene: NA; V gene: TRBV30; clone size: once; J gene: TRBJ1-1; CDR3 DNA: TGTGCCTGGATATCCGAGGGAGGAGTTCCCCCTGAAGCTTTCTTT; CDR3 protein: CAWISEGGVPPEAFF
D gene: NA; V gene: TRBV7-8; clone size: NA; J gene: TRBJ1-5; CDR3 DNA: TGTGCCAGCAGCCCCCCAGCTGACTGGGGAGCTCAGCCCCAGCATTTT; CDR3 protein: CASSPPADWGAQPQHF
D gene: NA; V gene: TRBV11-2; clone size: NA; J gene: TRBJ1-6; CDR3 DNA: TGTGCCAGCAGCTTTATCAGGGTACGTTCACCCCTCCACTTT; CDR3 protein: CASSFIRVRSPLHF
D gene: TRBD1; V gene: TRBV10-1; clone size: NA; J gene: TRBJ2-1; CDR3 DNA: TGCGCCAGCAGTCGTGCCGGGACAGGGGTAGATGAGCAGTTCTTC; CDR3 protein: CASSRAGTGVDEQFF
D gene: TRBD1; V gene: TRBV7-9; clone size: NA; J gene: TRBJ1-5; CDR3 DNA: TGTGCCAGCAGCTTATCGGGACAGCCCAATCAGCCCCAGCATTTT; CDR3 protein: CASSLSGQPNQPQHF
D gene: NA; V gene: TRBV12-3/TRBV12-4; clone size: NA; J gene: TRBJ2-1; CDR3 DNA: TGTGCCAGCAGATGGGGGCTCCTCAATGAGCAGTTCTTC; CDR3 protein: CASRWGLLNEQFF
D gene: NA; V gene: TRBV30; clone size: NA; J gene: TRBJ2-1; CDR3 DNA: TGTGCCTGGAGTTTTGGGGAGTACAATGAGCAGTTCTTC; CDR3 protein: CAWSFGEYNEQFF
D gene: TRBD1; V gene: TRBV7-3; clone size: NA; J gene: TRBJ2-3; CDR3 DNA: TGTGCCAGCAGCTTTTTAGGGGGCGCAGATACGCAGTATTTT; CDR3 protein: CASSFLGGADTQYF
D gene: NA; V gene: TRBV19; clone size: NA; J gene: TRBJ1-5; CDR3 DNA: TGTGCCAGTAGTATGTCTCACTTAAATCAGCCCCAGCATTTT; CDR3 protein: CASSMSHLNQPQHF
D gene: NA; V gene: TRBV27; clone size: NA; J gene: TRBJ2-6; CDR3 DNA: TGTGCCAGCCGTACCGCGTTCTCTGGGGCCAACGTCCTGACTTTC; CDR3 protein: CASRTAFSGANVLTF
D gene: TRBD1; V gene: TRBV29-1; clone size: NA; J gene: TRBJ1-2; CDR3 DNA: TGCAGCGCGTTGGGGGGACAGAGGTATGGCTACACCTTC; CDR3 protein: CSALGGQRYGYTF
D gene: NA; V gene: TRBV28; clone size: NA; J gene: TRBJ2-2; CDR3 DNA: TGTGCCAGCAGTGCCAGAGGGGGTACCGGGGAGCTGTTTTTT; CDR3 protein: CASSARGGTGELFF
D gene: NA; V gene: TRBV28; clone size: NA; J gene: TRBJ2-3; CDR3 DNA: TGTGCCAGCAGTTCCCCCGGTTCCCGCCCAGATACGCAGTATTTT; CDR3 protein: CASSSPGSRPDTQYF
D gene: TRBD2; V gene: TRBV10-3; clone size: NA; J gene: TRBJ2-1; CDR3 DNA: TGTGCCATCAGTGATCTAGGCAGGGAGGGCCGCGAGCAGTTCTTC; CDR3 protein: CAISDLGREGREQFF
D gene: NA; V gene: TRBV15; clone size: few; J gene: TRBJ2-5; CDR3 DNA: TGTGCCACCAGGGTAGGGGAAGAGACCCAGTACTTC; CDR3 protein: CATRVGEETQYF
D gene: TRBD1; V gene: TRBV7-2; clone size: once; J gene: TRBJ1-5; CDR3 DNA: TGTGCCAGCAGCCGGACCCAGGGGGCCCATCAGCCCCAGCATTTT; CDR3 protein: CASSRTQGAHQPQHF
D gene: TRBD2; V gene: TRBV27; clone size: NA; J gene: TRBJ2-1; CDR3 DNA: TGTGCCAGCAGTTTTACAGCGGGAGGGGGTAATGAGCAGTTCTTC; CDR3 protein: CASSFTAGGGNEQFF
D gene: NA; V gene: TRBV5-5; clone size: NA; J gene: TRBJ2-7; CDR3 DNA: TGTGCCAGCAGCTTGAGGGCGAAGGGGTCCCTCTTCTACGAGCAGTACTTC; CDR3 protein: CASSLRAKGSLFYEQYF
D gene: TRBD1; V gene: TRBV12-3/TRBV12-4; clone size: NA; J gene: TRBJ1-1; CDR3 DNA: TGTGCCAGCACCCAGACAGGGGATGAAGCTTTCTTT; CDR3 protein: CASTQTGDEAFF
D gene: TRBD2; V gene: TRBV19; clone size: NA; J gene: TRBJ2-1; CDR3 DNA: TGTGCCAGTAGTATCACCAGCTTAGCGGGAGGAACCTACAATGAGCAGTTCTTC; CDR3 protein: CASSITSLAGGTYNEQFF
D gene: NA; V gene: TRBV3-1/TRBV3-2; clone size: NA; J gene: TRBJ1-1; CDR3 DNA: TGTGCCAGCAGCCAAGACCGGACAGCCACTGAAGCTTTCTTT; CDR3 protein: CASSQDRTATEAFF
D gene: TRBD1; V gene: TRBV19; clone size: NA; J gene: TRBJ1-1; CDR3 DNA: TGTGCCAGTAGTATAGATCGGGGACAGAAGAACACTGAAGCTTTCTTT; CDR3 protein: CASSIDRGQKNTEAFF
D gene: NA; V gene: TRBV28; clone size: NA; J gene: TRBJ1-5; CDR3 DNA: TGTGCCAGCAGCGTGGGGGGTAGGAGTCAGCCCCAGCATTTT; CDR3 protein: CASSVGGRSQPQHF
D gene: TRBD1; V gene: TRBV7-7; clone size: NA; J gene: TRBJ2-5; CDR3 DNA: TGTGCCAGCAGACCCGCCGGGACAGGGCAAGAGACCCAGTACTTC; CDR3 protein: CASRPAGTGQETQYF
D gene: NA; V gene: TRBV3-1/TRBV3-2; clone size: NA; J gene: TRBJ2-2; CDR3 DNA: TGTGCCAGCAGCCACGCCGGGACCGGGGAGCTGTTTTTT; CDR3 protein: CASSHAGTGELFF
D gene: NA; V gene: TRBV3-1/TRBV3-2; clone size: few; J gene: TRBJ1-6; CDR3 DNA: TGTGCCAGCAGCCAAGATCAAACAGGGACGAGCAATTCACCCCTCCACTTT; CDR3 protein: CASSQDQTGTSNSPLHF
D gene: TRBD1; V gene: TRBV7-3; clone size: NA; J gene: TRBJ2-7; CDR3 DNA: TGTGCCAGCAGCTTAGGCCGGGACAGTAGTTACGAGCAGTACTTC; CDR3 protein: CASSLGRDSSYEQYF
D gene: TRBD1; V gene: TRBV29-1; clone size: NA; J gene: TRBJ1-1; CDR3 DNA: TGCAGCCTGGGACAGGGCCTCTTGGGGAACACTGAAGCTTTCTTT; CDR3 protein: CSLGQGLLGNTEAFF
D gene: TRBD2; V gene: TRBV28; clone size: NA; J gene: TRBJ2-1; CDR3 DNA: TGTGCCAGCAGTTTGATTTCTACGGGGGAGGGGAGCTCCTACAATGAGCAGTTCTTC; CDR3 protein: CASSLISTGEGSSYNEQFF
D gene: TRBD2; V gene: TRBV3-1/TRBV3-2; clone size: NA; J gene: TRBJ2-7; CDR3 DNA: TGTGCCAGCAGCCCGGGACTAGCGAGGTCCTACGAGCAGTACTTC; CDR3 protein: CASSPGLARSYEQYF
D gene: TRBD1; V gene: TRBV6-5; clone size: NA; J gene: TRBJ2-3; CDR3 DNA: TGTGCCAGCACATCGGCAGGGGGAAGCACAGATACGCAGTATTTT; CDR3 protein: CASTSAGGSTDTQYF
D gene: TRBD2; V gene: TRBV19; clone size: NA; J gene: TRBJ2-3; CDR3 DNA: TGTGCCAGTGGAGAGACTAGCTTACCAGATACGCAGTATTTT; CDR3 protein: CASGETSLPDTQYF
D gene: TRBD1; V gene: TRBV19; clone size: NA; J gene: TRBJ2-7; CDR3 DNA: TGTGCCAGTAGTGTGGGACAGCCAGTCTACGAGCAGTACTTC; CDR3 protein: CASSVGQPVYEQYF
D gene: NA; V gene: TRBV30; clone size: NA; J gene: TRBJ1-1; CDR3 DNA: TGTGCCTGGAGGGGTGGCAAAGTACAGGCCAACACTGAAGCTTTCTTT; CDR3 protein: CAWRGGKVQANTEAFF
D gene: TRBD1; V gene: TRBV28; clone size: NA; J gene: TRBJ1-5; CDR3 DNA: TGTGCCAGCAGCCGGACAGGGGGAAATTATGCCCAGCATTTT; CDR3 protein: CASSRTGGNYAQHF
D gene: NA; V gene: TRBV2; clone size: few; J gene: TRBJ2-2; CDR3 DNA: TGTGCCAGCAGTGACGAGGGATTCAACGGGGAGCTGTTTTTT; CDR3 protein: CASSDEGFNGELFF
D gene: NA; V gene: TRBV7-8; clone size: NA; J gene: TRBJ2-1; CDR3 DNA: TGTGCCAGCAGGCCCACTCCCCCCGATGAGCAGTTCTTC; CDR3 protein: CASRPTPPDEQFF
D gene: NA; V gene: TRBV28; clone size: NA; J gene: TRBJ1-2; CDR3 DNA: TGTGCCAGCAGTGACACAGGAGTCTATGGCTACACCTTC; CDR3 protein: CASSDTGVYGYTF
D gene: TRBD2; V gene: TRBV7-6; clone size: NA; J gene: TRBJ2-7; CDR3 DNA: TGTGCCAGCAGCTTAAGTCGTCCTAGCGGGAGTTTCGAGCAGTACTTC; CDR3 protein: CASSLSRPSGSFEQYF
D gene: NA; V gene: TRBV19; clone size: NA; J gene: TRBJ1-5; CDR3 DNA: TGTGCCAGTACTTTTATTCGTGACAGACATCAGCCCCAGCATTTT; CDR3 protein: CASTFIRDRHQPQHF
D gene: TRBD1; V gene: TRBV18; clone size: NA; J gene: TRBJ2-3; CDR3 DNA: TGTGCCAGCTCACCACCGTTAATTGGACAGGGGGCCGGAGATACGCAGTATTTT; CDR3 protein: CASSPPLIGQGAGDTQYF
D gene: NA; V gene: TRBV7-7; clone size: NA; J gene: TRBJ2-1; CDR3 DNA: TGTGCCAGCAGCTTAGGCGGATTCAATGAGCAGTTCTTC; CDR3 protein: CASSLGGFNEQFF
D gene: TRBD2; V gene: TRBV4-2; clone size: NA; J gene: TRBJ2-7; CDR3 DNA: TGTGCCAGCAGCGAATATAGCGGGAGCTCCTACGAGCAGTACTTC; CDR3 protein: CASSEYSGSSYEQYF
D gene: NA; V gene: TRBV10-2; clone size: NA; J gene: TRBJ2-6; CDR3 DNA: TGCGCCAGCATATCAGGGGGGAAGTCTGGGGCCAACGTCCTGACTTTC; CDR3 protein: CASISGGKSGANVLTF
D gene: TRBD1; V gene: TRBV29-1; clone size: NA; J gene: TRBJ2-2; CDR3 DNA: TGCAGCGTTGACAGACAGGGGTCCACCGGGGAGCTGTTTTTT; CDR3 protein: CSVDRQGSTGELFF